The next 18 T cell receptor beta chains were all read from a single sample in a study of metastatic and nonmetastatic thyroid tumors. Patients were all untreated before their thyroid surgery. TCRdb used MiXCR to call clones anew from the PCR reads. The data show some 50,000 clones, 22% seen once. Specimen: blood. These receptors originate from a male donor with papillary thyroid cancer or a benign thyroid nodule (not recorded which). Some clones in this sample may be carry-over from other donors' samples.

There are many counts of this clone. The chain employs TRBV20-1 and TRBJ2-1; TRBD1 matches at 7 bases. Germline V gene lookup returns CDR1 DFQATT and CDR2 SNEGSKA (reference sequence). The length of the CDR3 is 14 residues. With V trimmed by 1 base and J by 6 bases, 6 bases remained unmatched. CDR3 sequence (DNA): TGCAGTGCTAGAGGCGACAGGGATTTCAATGAGCAGTTCTTC. Translated, it gives CSARGDRDFNEQFF.

The rearrangement uses TRBV5-1 and TRBJ2-7, with D perhaps TRBD1 or TRBD2 (6 bases each). Trimming left V 5 bases short and J 2 bases short, with 14 bases between. Germline V gives CDR1 SGHRS, CDR2 YFSETQ. The CDR3 is 14 amino acids. CDR3 region: CASSPGASPYEQYF. The CDR3 nucleotides read TGCGCCAGCAGTCCGGGGGCTTCCCCCTACGAGCAGTACTTC.

This clone was seen at least ten times. V and J are TRBV5-1 and TRBJ1-2; 8 bases are shared with TRBD1. The germline gives CDR1 SGHRS, CDR2 YFSETQ. The CDR3 has 15 amino acids. Trimming took 3 bases from V and 3 from J; bases not matched to a gene: 7. The DNA of the CDR3 is TGCGCCAGCAGCTACTTTACAGGGGGGGACTATGGCTACACCTTC. This encodes CASSYFTGGDYGYTF.

On this clone: This may be a read error, as it is one base from a much larger clone. The gene calls are TRBV11-2 and TRBJ2-1; 10 nucleotides match TRBD2. J was trimmed by 7 bases and V by 5 bases; bases with no gene match: 8. The length of the CDR3 is 15 residues. CDR1 SGHAT and CDR2 FQNNGV come from the germline V gene. In nucleotides, the CDR3 is TGTGCCAGCAGCCCCACTAGCGGGATAGGAAATGAGCAGTTCTTC. This gives the protein CASSPTSGIGNEQFF.

This clone was recorded many times. The chain recombines TRBV7-8 with TRBJ1-5, with D hard to call. Trimming cost V 1 base and J 1 base, with 5 bases left between them. Germline assignment: CDR1 SGHVS and CDR2 FQNEAQ. The CDR3 consists of 14 residues. The CDR3 sequence: CASSLDRSNQPQHF. The CDR3 DNA is TGTGCCAGCAGCTTAGACAGAAGCAATCAGCCCCAGCATTTT. Supplemented by reference TRBV7-8 and TRBJ1-5, the full variable domain reads GAGVSQSPRYKVAKRGQDVALRCDPISGHVSLFWYQQALGQGPEFLTYFQNEAQLDKSGLPSDRFFAERPEGSVSTLKIQRTQQEDSAVYLCASSLDRSNQPQHFGDGTRLSIL.

This clone was observed a few times. The chain combines TRBV6-1 with TRBJ2-6, with D tentatively TRBD1 (5 bases). CDR1 is MNHNS and CDR2 is SASEGT in the germline V gene. V was shortened by 3 bases and J by 7 bases, with 16 bases between the two germline ends. The CDR3 covers 16 residues. In DNA form, the CDR3 reads TGTGCCAGCAGTGATGGTAGGGGAAAGTGTGCCAACGTCCTGACTTTC. This translates into CASSDGRGKCANVLTF.

At least ten counts were recorded for this clone. This CDR3 reads CSVEGRGTSYEQYF. The CDR3 DNA follows: TGCAGCGTTGAAGGTAGGGGTACCTCCTACGAGCAGTACTTC. This chain links TRBV29-1 with TRBJ2-7; weak D call: TRBD1 (5 bases). Trimming removed 1 base from V and 0 bases from J, with 10 bases in between. The CDR3 runs to 14 residues. Germline-derived CDR1 and CDR2 are SQVTM and ANQGSEA.

This clone was detected ten times or more. This may arise from a read error, as a much more abundant clone is one base away. This same CDR3 is encoded by further DNA sequences in the sample. The J gene is TRBJ1-6, the V gene TRBV6-1, with D tentatively TRBD1 (5 bases). CDR1 MNHNS and CDR2 SASEGT come from the germline V gene. This CDR3 region has 15 residues. CDR3 loop: CASSEIRRGDSPLHF. The CDR3, as DNA: TGCGCCAGCAGTGAAATAAGGCGGGGGGATTCACCCCTCCACTTT.

There are many counts of this clone. The junction departs from the called germline gene at one end, perhaps through a read error. This sample also contains other DNA sequences that code for the same CDR3. This rearrangement joins TRBV4-1 to TRBJ1-4, with TRBD1 as a possible D gene (6 bases). CDR1 and CDR2 from the germline V gene are MGHRA and YSYEKL. This CDR3 region has 16 residues. The CDR3 DNA follows: TGCGCCAGCAGCCAAGTACTACGGGGGGCGTATGAAAAGCTGTTTTTT. Translated: CASSQVLRGAYEKLFF.

This chain connects TRBV28 to TRBJ1-5, with D perhaps matching TRBD1 (6 bases). V was clipped by 4 bases and J by 7 bases, with 14 bases between them. This CDR3 comprises 14 residues. CDR1 and CDR2 from the germline V gene are MDHEN and SYDVKM. The chain's CDR3 is CASSSRRGHQPQHF. CDR3 bases: TGTGCCAGCAGTTCCCGCCGGGGACACCAGCCCCAGCATTTT.

Ten or more counts support this clone. J is TRBJ2-2 and V is TRBV19, with TRBD2 identical over 11 bases. The V gene's germline CDR1 is LNHDA and CDR2 SQIVND (reference sequence). V gave up 3 bases and J gave up 4 bases; unmatched junction bases: 10. The CDR3 loop spans 18 amino acids. The CDR3 nucleotides are TGTGCCAGTAGTATGATTACTAGCGGGAGATCGATCACCGGGGAGCTGTTTTTT. Protein: CASSMITSGRSITGELFF.

This clone has only a few counts. This may stem from a read error, because a much larger clone lies one nucleotide away. This chain joins TRBV28 and TRBJ2-1; 15 nucleotides align to TRBD2. Germline CDR1 and CDR2: MDHEN and SYDVKM. The CDR3 contains 18 residues. CDR3 in DNA: TGTGCCAGCACCTCCGGGGGACTAGCGGGAGGAGGGGACAATGGGCAGTTCTTC. Amino acid sequence: CASTSGGLAGGGDNGQFF.

J is TRBJ1-2 and V is TRBV20-1; TRBD1 matches 7 bases. The germline V gene has CDR1 DFQATT and CDR2 SNEGSKA (reference sequence). This CDR3 has 15 residues. V was clipped by 0 bases and J by 2 bases; unmatched bases: 6. CDR3 sequence reads: CSARDLGTANYGYTF. CDR3 bases: TGCAGTGCTAGAGATCTTGGGACAGCAAACTATGGCTACACCTTC.

This clone was observed at least ten times. The chain couples TRBV12-5 to TRBJ2-1, with D tentatively TRBD1 or TRBD2 (5 bases each). There are 12 residues in the CDR3. Germline V gene data show CDR1 as LGHNT and CDR2 as FRNRAP. The V and J ends lost 6 bases and 5 bases respectively, with 8 bases between them. This CDR3 is CASGGVNNEQFF. The CDR3 DNA sequence: TGTGCTAGTGGGGGGGTAAACAATGAGCAGTTCTTC.

There are many counts of this clone. V and J are TRBV6-1 and TRBJ2-1; TRBD1 agrees at 9 bases. Germline CDR1 MNHNS, CDR2 SASEGT. CDR3 length: 15 residues. V dropped 6 bases and J dropped 2; count of bases not matched to a gene: 5. CDR3 in amino acids: CASREDRGAYNEQFF. As DNA, the CDR3 is TGTGCCAGCAGGGAGGACAGGGGCGCCTACAATGAGCAGTTCTTC.

Ten or more counts support this clone. CDR3: CATSGQGPNYEQYF. CDR3 bases: TGTGCCACCTCGGGACAGGGGCCCAATTACGAGCAGTACTTC. The chain employs TRBV24-1 and TRBJ2-7; 10 bases map to TRBD1. This CDR3 is 14 amino acids long. The V and J ends lost 9 bases and 4 bases, in that order; junction bases with no gene match: 8. Germline V gene sequence: CDR1 KGHDR, CDR2 SFDVKD.

On this clone itself: This sample includes further DNA sequences coding for the same CDR3. This chain joins TRBV24-1 and TRBJ1-2; D perhaps matches TRBD1 (6 bases). V shed 3 bases and J shed 5 bases, with 21 bases lying between them. Germline V gives CDR1 KGHDR, CDR2 SFDVKD. This CDR3 has 17 amino acids. The CDR3 sequence: CATSDGSPQGLGYGYTF. The CDR3 DNA reads TGTGCCACCAGTGATGGGTCACCCCAGGGGTTGGGATATGGCTACACCTTC.

The gene calls are TRBV20-1 and TRBJ2-7; D is tentatively TRBD1 or TRBD2 (5 bases each). V shed 3 bases and J shed 7 bases, with 16 bases lying between them. Germline V gives CDR1 DFQATT, CDR2 SNEGSKA (reference sequence). The CDR3 loop spans 13 amino acids. The CDR3 region is CSARTSPWGEQYF. The CDR3 nucleotides read TGCAGTGCTAGGACCTCTCCTTGGGGGGAGCAGTACTTC.